This passage covers 8 T cell receptor beta chains from one sample sequenced in a study of blood T cell repertoires in COVID-19. Profiled with immunoSEQ multiplex PCR; TCRdb holds only in-frame clones, not every one. The table lists 35,000 to 45,000 clones, over 75% of them singletons. Input material: peripheral blood. The receptors come from a human donor in a cohort sampled during active COVID-19.

This chain joins TRBV10-2 and TRBJ1-2; tentative D call: TRBD1 (6 bases). The germline gives CDR1 WSHSY, CDR2 SAAADI. Trimming pared 3 bases from V and 4 bases from J, leaving 15 bases between. The CDR3 is 15 amino acids. The CDR3 is CASSDSGRTVYGYTF. The CDR3 DNA follows: TGCGCCAGCAGTGATAGTGGAAGGACAGTCTATGGCTACACCTTC.

The CDR3 sequence is CASSLASRNSEQYF. The CDR3 DNA sequence: TGTGCCAGCAGCTTGGCTTCCAGGAATAGCGAGCAGTACTTC. This chain connects TRBV5-6 to TRBJ2-7, with no clear D. The ends were cut back, 0 bases at V and 6 bases at J, with 13 bases in the middle. CDR3 size: 14 residues. CDR1 is SGHDT, CDR2 YYEEEE, per germline.

V gene TRBV7-9 combines with J gene TRBJ1-3; D perhaps matches TRBD1 (6 bases). Germline V lookup: CDR1 SEHNR, CDR2 FQNEAQ (reference sequence). This CDR3 comprises 14 residues. The V and J ends lost 5 bases and 0 bases respectively, with 8 bases between them. The CDR3 reads CASSTGSSGNTIYF. CDR3 nucleotide sequence: TGTGCCAGCAGCACAGGGAGCTCTGGAAACACCATATATTTT.

V is TRBV15 and J is TRBJ1-2; 7 nucleotides align to TRBD1. Losses at the gene ends were 0 bases for V and 8 bases for J; bases not matched to a gene: 9. Germline V gene data show CDR1 as LNHNV and CDR2 as YYDKDF (reference sequence). The CDR3 runs 15 residues. This CDR3 reads CATSRDLADREGYTF. The CDR3 DNA reads as TGTGCCACCAGCAGAGATCTGGCCGACAGGGAGGGCTACACCTTC.

The rearrangement links TRBV12-3 or TRBV12-4 to TRBJ1-2; possible D gene TRBD1, 6 bases. Deletions cut 6 bases from V and 7 bases from J, with 15 bases between. The length of the CDR3 is 13 residues. CDR3 DNA: TGTGCCAGCAGCCCCGAGGGGGGGACTGGCTACACCTTC. As protein: CASSPEGGTGYTF.

The chain is built from TRBV9 and TRBJ2-3; 13 bases map to TRBD2. The V gene's germline CDR1 is SGDLS and CDR2 YYNGEE. The CDR3 sequence is 20 residues long. V trimming: 5 bases; J trimming: 4 bases; junction bases outside the gene matches: 19. The CDR3 spells CASSHPFGTSGASRPDTQYF. Here the CDR3 DNA reads TGTGCCAGCAGTCACCCATTCGGGACTAGCGGGGCTTCACGCCCAGATACGCAGTATTTT.

This clone appeared a few times. J is TRBJ1-5 and V is TRBV6-5; D is perhaps TRBD1 (6 bases). Trimming removed 4 bases at V and 7 bases at J, with 11 bases between. The CDR3 sequence is 13 residues long. From germline, CDR1 is MNHEY and CDR2 SVGAGI. The CDR3 reads CASSSLDSQPQHF. CDR3 coding DNA: TGTGCCAGCAGTTCCCTGGACAGCCAGCCCCAGCATTTT.

The CDR3 here is CASSRLAGGGETQYF. The DNA for the CDR3 is TGCGCCAGCAGCCGTCTAGCGGGAGGGGGAGAGACCCAGTACTTC. This rearrangement joins TRBV5-1 to TRBJ2-5; TRBD2 matches 12 bases. The CDR3 spans 15 residues. With 4 bases clipped from V and 4 bases from J, the junction kept 5 bases outside the gene matches. Per the germline V gene, CDR1 is SGHRS and CDR2 is YFSETQ.